Sequencing of this T cell receptor beta chain was carried out in a study of T cell repertoires in cytomegalovirus infection. Study details: Shared public TCR beta signatures pointed to both CMV infection and a matching HLA type. Study observations and caveats: Cumulative frequency (of public TCR beta family members) identified carriers of CMV plus the relevant HLA.

Using its own MiXCR run on the reads, TCRdb lists one record per CDR3 protein. The table includes around 290,000 distinct CDR3 sequences, 25% detected once. CDR3 size: 12 residues. Trimming removed 4 bases from V and 2 bases from J; junction bases left unmatched: 1. Per germline, CDR1 GTSNPN and CDR2 SVGIG (reference sequence). Points on this clonotype: What it binds is unknown.

J is TRBJ2-5 and V is TRBV30, with 7 bases identical to TRBD2. Material: PBMCs. This TCR derives from a human donor in good health (CMV status not recorded). Some clones in this sample may be carry-over from other donors' samples. CDR3 DNA sequence: TGTGCCTGGACTAGCGGACAAGAGACCCAGTACTTC. It is translated as CAWTSGQETQYF.